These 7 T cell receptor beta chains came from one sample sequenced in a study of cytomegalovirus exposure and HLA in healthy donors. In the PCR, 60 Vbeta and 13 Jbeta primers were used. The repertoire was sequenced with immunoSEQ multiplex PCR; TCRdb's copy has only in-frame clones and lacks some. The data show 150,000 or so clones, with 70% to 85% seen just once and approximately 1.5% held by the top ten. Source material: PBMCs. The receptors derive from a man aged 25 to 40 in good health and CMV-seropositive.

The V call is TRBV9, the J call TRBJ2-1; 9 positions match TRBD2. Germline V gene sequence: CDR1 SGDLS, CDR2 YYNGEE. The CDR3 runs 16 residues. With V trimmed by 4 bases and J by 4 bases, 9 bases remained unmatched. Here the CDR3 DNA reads TGTGCCAGCAGCCATCATAGCGGGGGAACTTACAATGAGCAGTTCTTC. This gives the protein CASSHHSGGTYNEQFF.

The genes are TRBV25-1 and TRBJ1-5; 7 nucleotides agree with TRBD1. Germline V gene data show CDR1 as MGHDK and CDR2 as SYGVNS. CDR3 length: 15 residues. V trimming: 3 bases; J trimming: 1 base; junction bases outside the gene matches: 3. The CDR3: CASSETGLSNQPQHF. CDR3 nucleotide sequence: TGTGCCAGCAGTGAGACAGGGTTGAGCAATCAGCCCCAGCATTTT.

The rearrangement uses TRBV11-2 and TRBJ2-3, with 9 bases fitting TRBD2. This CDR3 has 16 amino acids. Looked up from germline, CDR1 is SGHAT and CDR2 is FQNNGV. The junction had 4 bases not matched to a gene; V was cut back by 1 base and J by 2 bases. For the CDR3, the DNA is TGTGCCAGCAGCTTAGCGGCTAGCGGGGACACAGATACGCAGTATTTT. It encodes CASSLAASGDTDTQYF.

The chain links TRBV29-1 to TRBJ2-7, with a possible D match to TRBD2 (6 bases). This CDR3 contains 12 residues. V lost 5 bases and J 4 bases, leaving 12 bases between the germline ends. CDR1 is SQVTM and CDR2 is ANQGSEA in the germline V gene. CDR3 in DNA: TGCAGCGTTCCCGGGGAGGCGTACGAGCAGTACTTC. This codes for CSVPGEAYEQYF.

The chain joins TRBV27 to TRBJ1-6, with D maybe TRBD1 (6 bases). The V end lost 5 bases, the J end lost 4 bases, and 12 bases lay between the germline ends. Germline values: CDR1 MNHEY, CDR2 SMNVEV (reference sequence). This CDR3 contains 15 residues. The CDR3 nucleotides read TGTGCCAGCAGTACCGTCCAGGGGTATAATTCACCCCTCCACTTT. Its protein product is CASSTVQGYNSPLHF.

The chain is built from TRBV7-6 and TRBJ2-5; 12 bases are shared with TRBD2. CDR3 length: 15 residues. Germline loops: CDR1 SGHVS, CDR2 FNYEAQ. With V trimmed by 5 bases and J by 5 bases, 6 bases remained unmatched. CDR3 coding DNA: TGTGCCAGCAGCACCAGGACTAGCGGGGTTGAGACCCAGTACTTC. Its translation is CASSTRTSGVETQYF.

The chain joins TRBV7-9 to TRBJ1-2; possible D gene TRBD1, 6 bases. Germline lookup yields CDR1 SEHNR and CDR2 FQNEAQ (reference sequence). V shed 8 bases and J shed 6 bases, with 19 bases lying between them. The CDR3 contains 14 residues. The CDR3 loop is CASLQGESLDGYTF. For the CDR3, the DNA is TGTGCCAGCCTACAGGGAGAGAGTCTGGATGGCTACACCTTC.